Listed here are 16 T cell receptor beta chains from one sample, sequenced in a study of T cell repertoires in cytomegalovirus infection (dated by TCRdb to 2018 to 2020). This sample was sequenced with an Illumina HiSeq 1500. TCRdb trimmed public reads at Q25 via fastp, called clones via MiXCR and kept in-frame beta chains. All rows with the same CDR3 protein become a single entry with the most common DNA and genes. This sample holds 300,000 to 400,000 distinct CDR3 sequences; 8% to 10% were observed only once. The ten largest clones represent 3.5% to 4.5% of the sample. Sequencing used PBMCs. These receptors all come from a human donor in good health (CMV status not recorded). Some clones in this sample may be carry-over from other donors' samples.

This clonotype was seen repeatedly, ten times or more. The junction and the germline gene differ at one end; a read error may be behind it. The V call is TRBV6-2 or TRBV6-3, the J call TRBJ2-3; 7 bases fit TRBD1. Germline-derived CDR1 and CDR2 are MNHEY and SVGEGT. The CDR3 has 13 amino acids. This CDR3 is CASSYDGTAQPNF. The DNA of the CDR3 is TGTGCCAGCAGTTACGACGGGACAGCTCAACCCAATTTT.

This clonotype was found many times. This chain links TRBV28 with TRBJ2-2; TRBD1 matches 8 bases. This CDR3 is built from 15 residues. V was pared by 5 bases and J by 0 bases, with 2 bases of the junction left unmatched. Germline V gene lookup returns CDR1 MDHEN and CDR2 SYDVKM. CDR3 DNA: TGTGCCAGCAGTCCAGGGGGCGCGAACACCGGGGAGCTGTTTTTT. As protein: CASSPGGANTGELFF.

This clonotype has just a few counts. This chain uses TRBV27 with TRBJ2-1; D is unresolved. V was pared by 7 bases and J by 0 bases, with 19 bases between. Germline lookup yields CDR1 MNHEY and CDR2 SMNVEV (reference sequence). This CDR3 comprises 17 residues. DNA of the CDR3: TGTGCCAGCACCGGCAGGCTCCACCCGGGCTCCTACAATGAGCAGTTCTTC. This codes for CASTGRLHPGSYNEQFF.

This clonotype was recorded many times. CDR3 sequence (DNA): TGTGCCAGCAGCCCAGATGTGCAGGGGCGGGGCGAAGCTTTCTTT. As protein: CASSPDVQGRGEAFF. The chain couples TRBV7-9 to TRBJ1-1; D is possibly TRBD1 (6 bases). CDR1 and CDR2 (germline): SEHNR, FQNEAQ (reference sequence). The CDR3 has 15 residues. V lost 5 bases to trimming and J lost 8 bases, with 21 bases between them.

This clonotype has at least ten counts. The chain combines TRBV5-5 with TRBJ2-1; TRBD1 aligns across 8 bases. CDR1 SGHKS and CDR2 YYEKEE come from the germline V gene (reference sequence). The V segment lost 3 bases and the J segment 0 bases; nucleotides outside the gene matches: 14. The CDR3 has 19 amino acids. The CDR3 protein is CASSSRNKTGGPSYNEQFF. CDR3 nucleotide sequence: TGTGCCAGCAGCTCTCGGAATAAAACAGGGGGTCCCTCCTACAATGAGCAGTTCTTC.

The gene calls are TRBV20-1 and TRBJ1-2; 7 nucleotides match TRBD1. J lost 4 bases, V lost 5 bases, and 10 bases had no gene match. This CDR3 is 14 amino acids long. The germline V gene has CDR1 DFQATT and CDR2 SNEGSKA (reference sequence). DNA of the CDR3: TGCAGTGCTCCTCCAGGGGGTCGCCTCTATGGCTACACCTTC. Translated, it gives CSAPPGGRLYGYTF.

A few counts support this clonotype. The V gene is TRBV20-1, the J gene TRBJ1-2, with D tentatively TRBD1 (6 bases). The V end was cut by 6 bases, the J end by 4 bases, with 21 bases between. Per germline, CDR1 DFQATT and CDR2 SNEGSKA (reference sequence). The CDR3 runs 15 residues. In nucleotides, the CDR3 is TGCAGTGCGAGCCCCGGGGACAAGTCTTTCTATGGCTACACCTTC. The encoded protein is CSASPGDKSFYGYTF.

This sequence joins TRBV6-1 and TRBJ2-5, with a possible D match to TRBD1 (6 bases). The CDR3 extends over 14 amino acids. Germline V gives CDR1 MNHNS, CDR2 SASEGT. The V end lost 7 bases, the J end lost 5 bases, and 17 bases lay between the germline ends. CDR3 bases: TGTGCCAGCACCCAGGGGCCGGGTGCGGAGACCCAGTACTTC. It yields the protein CASTQGPGAETQYF.

This clonotype was seen a few times. The rearrangement joins TRBV4-2 to TRBJ2-2; TRBD2 is a possible D gene (5 bases). Trimming shortened V by 0 bases and J by 3 bases, and 17 bases separated the two germline ends. The CDR3 sequence is 18 residues long. Germline lookup yields CDR1 LGHNA and CDR2 YNFKEQ. The CDR3: CASSQDRRLNGDTGELFF. The CDR3 DNA follows: TGTGCCAGCAGCCAAGACCGACGTCTAAACGGGGACACCGGGGAGCTGTTTTTT.

The chain has TRBV7-2 and TRBJ1-1; D is perhaps TRBD1 (6 bases). This CDR3 comprises 14 residues. Trimming took off 7 bases at V and 6 bases at J, with 18 bases between the two ends. Looked up from germline, CDR1 is SGHTA and CDR2 is FQGNSA. CDR3 loop: CASIRGGGVPEAFF. CDR3 coding DNA: TGTGCCAGCATTCGAGGGGGGGGGGTCCCTGAAGCTTTCTTT.

The rearrangement joins TRBV5-6 to TRBJ2-5; TRBD1 matches at 9 bases. J gave up 5 bases and V 0 bases, and 8 bases lay outside the gene matches. This CDR3 contains 16 residues. Germline V gene lookup returns CDR1 SGHDT and CDR2 YYEEEE. CDR3 bases: TGTGCCAGCAGCTTGGCTTCCGGGACAGGGAGGGAGACCCAGTACTTC. It is translated as CASSLASGTGRETQYF.

The V gene is TRBV7-9, the J gene TRBJ1-1; a possible D gene is TRBD1 (5 bases). Germline CDR1 is SEHNR and CDR2 is FQNEAQ (reference sequence). Trimming took 5 bases from V and 5 from J, leaving 9 bases between them. The CDR3 runs to 12 residues. The CDR3 nucleotides read TGTGCCAGCAGCCGAGGGGTGACTGAAGCTTTCTTT. Protein sequence: CASSRGVTEAFF.

This clonotype was recorded many times. This chain joins TRBV7-2 and TRBJ2-7, with TRBD1 matching 8 bases. The ends lost 2 bases at V and 5 bases at J; junction bases unmatched: 17. In germline, CDR1 is SGHTA, CDR2 FQGNSA. CDR3 length equals 18 residues. CDR3 sequence (DNA): TGTGCCAGCAGCTTAAAAGGAGGGCAGGGGGCTGTGGCCAACGAGCAGTACTTC. It is translated as CASSLKGGQGAVANEQYF.

In this sample, this clonotype turned up many times. The V gene is TRBV12-3 or TRBV12-4, the J gene TRBJ2-1, with unresolved D. The V end was cut by 4 bases, the J end by 3 bases, with 7 bases between. This CDR3 spans 13 amino acids. The CDR3 loop is CASSWADYNEQFF. The CDR3 nucleotides are TGTGCCAGCAGTTGGGCAGACTACAATGAGCAGTTCTTC.

This clonotype was picked up many times. The rearrangement uses TRBV7-6 and TRBJ2-7; D might be TRBD1 (5 bases). The CDR3 loop spans 15 amino acids. CDR1 and CDR2 (germline): SGHVS, FNYEAQ. Trimming took 4 bases from V and 7 from J, leaving 20 bases between them. The CDR3 DNA follows: TGTGCCAGCAGCTCTCCTCAGGGCCGGGCAGGGGAGCAGTACTTC. It specifies CASSSPQGRAGEQYF.

In this sample, this clonotype turned up a few times. This sequence joins TRBV6-1 and TRBJ1-5; D is ambiguous. CDR3 length: 17 residues. The V end was cut by 4 bases, the J end by 2 bases, with 18 bases between. The germline gives CDR1 MNHNS, CDR2 SASEGT. The CDR3 DNA is TGTGCCAGCAGTGGGGCCGTGCTGATGTCTGGCAATCAGCCCCAGCATTTT. The encoded protein is CASSGAVLMSGNQPQHF.